Shown below are 9 T cell receptor beta chains from a single sample sequenced in a study of T cells in Graves' hyperthyroidism and ophthalmopathy. TCR beta CDR3 sequences were amplified from RNA transcripts. The HTBI set primed first-round TCR CDR3 RT-PCR. Each CDR3 protein gets one entry after TCRdb re-called the multiplex PCR reads with MiXCR. There are about 690,000 distinct CDR3 sequences in the sample; roughly 17% occur only once, and around 15% lies in the top ten. The source material was blood. These receptors were taken from a man in his fifties or sixties with Graves' hyperthyroidism.

The genes are TRBV30 and TRBJ2-1, with TRBD2 as a possible D gene (5 bases). The length of the CDR3 is 14 residues. Germline assignment: CDR1 GTSNPN and CDR2 SVGIG (reference sequence). V was shortened by 5 bases and J by 6 bases, with 17 bases between the two germline ends. CDR3 sequence (DNA): TGTGCCTGGGTGGCTAGCAGCGGTGGCAATGAGCAGTTCTTC. Encoded protein: CAWVASSGGNEQFF.

This clonotype has ten or more counts. The chain carries TRBV12-3 or TRBV12-4 and TRBJ2-2; weak D call: TRBD1 (5 bases). The CDR3 is made up of 14 amino acids. The ends were cut back, 3 bases at V and 8 bases at J, with 13 bases in the middle. For the CDR3, the DNA is TGTGCCAGCAGTTTGAACAGGTTCATTGGGGAGCTGTTTTTT. The encoded protein is CASSLNRFIGELFF.

In regard to this clonotype: Possible read error: a much larger clone is one base away. This sequence joins TRBV29-1 and TRBJ2-3, with D perhaps TRBD1 (5 bases). CDR3 length: 14 residues. The V end was cut by 2 bases, the J end by 1 base, with 10 bases between. Germline V lookup: CDR1 SQVTM, CDR2 ANQGSEA. CDR3 protein: CSVERGPGTDTQYF. CDR3 nucleotide sequence: TGCAGCGTTGAAAGGGGTCCGGGCACAGATACGCAGTATTTT.

V and J are TRBV5-6 and TRBJ2-1, with TRBD2 identical over 9 bases. CDR3 length: 16 amino acids. V shed 3 bases and J 3 bases; nucleotides not matched to a gene: 7. Germline V lookup: CDR1 SGHDT, CDR2 YYEEEE. The CDR3 bases are TGTGCCAGCAGCTCGCCCTTAGCGGGAGACTACAATGAGCAGTTCTTC. It is translated as CASSSPLAGDYNEQFF.

This clonotype was detected ten times or more. The DNA for the CDR3 is TGTGCCAGCAGTAAGCGGGGCGCCCACCCCACAGATACGCAGTATTTT. Translation gives CASSKRGAHPTDTQYF. The gene calls are TRBV28 and TRBJ2-3; 7 nucleotides align to TRBD2. Per germline, CDR1 MDHEN and CDR2 SYDVKM. The V segment lost 5 bases and the J segment 2 bases; nucleotides outside the gene matches: 10. CDR3 length: 16 residues. Full variable domain (missing parts from reference TRBV28 and TRBJ2-3): DVKVTQSSRYLVKRTGEKVFLECVQDMDHENMFWYRQDPGLGLRLIYFSYDVKMKEKGDIPEGYSVSREKKERFSLILESASTNQTSMYLCASSKRGAHPTDTQYFGPGTRLTVL.

This clonotype was seen a single time. At one boundary the junction diverges from the germline segment, which might be a read error. The genes are TRBV5-1 and TRBJ2-2, with 7 bases fitting TRBD2. Germline V CDR1 and CDR2: SGHRS, YFSETQ. CDR3 length: 17 residues. CDR3 loop: CASSQGAGGSMGGELFF. CDR3 nucleotides: TGTGCCAGCAGCCAAGGCGCGGGCGGGAGTATGGGCGGGGAGCTGTTTTTT.

V gene TRBV20-1 combines with J gene TRBJ2-1, with TRBD2 matching 8 bases. This CDR3 region has 18 residues. The germline CDR1 and CDR2 sequences are DFQATT and SNEGSKA (reference sequence). J lost 4 bases, V lost 0 bases, and 14 bases had no gene match. CDR3 DNA: TGCAGTGCTAGAGATTTAGGAGCGAGCGGGAGCCGTTACAATGAGCAGTTCTTC. Its translation: CSARDLGASGSRYNEQFF.

The CDR3 DNA sequence: TGCAGTGCTATCGTCAGGGGTGATACTGAAGCTTTCTTT. It is translated as CSAIVRGDTEAFF. This chain uses TRBV20-1 with TRBJ1-1, with a tentative D call TRBD1 (6 bases). This CDR3 is 13 amino acids long. The germline V gene has CDR1 DFQATT and CDR2 SNEGSKA (reference sequence). Trimming shortened V by 4 bases and J by 5 bases, and 14 bases separated the two germline ends.

The V call is TRBV30, the J call TRBJ2-2, with a possible D match to TRBD2 (5 bases). Trimming left V 5 bases short and J 8 bases short, with 15 bases between. The CDR3 loop spans 13 amino acids. Germline loops: CDR1 GTSNPN, CDR2 SVGIG (reference sequence). CDR3 sequence reads: CAWSRTGIGELFF. CDR3 coding DNA: TGTGCCTGGTCCCGGACGGGGATTGGGGAGCTGTTTTTT. Based on the CDR3 plus reference TRBV30 and TRBJ2-2, the full variable domain is SQTIHQWPATLVQPVGSPLSLECTVEGTSNPNLYWYRQAAGRGLQLLFYSVGIGQISSEVPQNLSASRPQDRQFILSSKKLLLSDSGFYLCAWSRTGIGELFFGEGSRLTVL.